Following are 5 T cell receptor beta chains from one sample sequenced in a study of post-analysis software for immune sequencing data. For these receptors, no antigen is known. Unique molecular identifiers had been added to the TCR beta cDNA libraries. TCRdb re-analysed the PCR reads in MiXCR, keeping a single row per CDR3 protein. The table lists roughly 650,000 distinct CDR3 sequences, approximately 59% of them singletons. Whole-study findings and limits: Comparison of patients with controls showed about 5 TRBV segments more frequent in patients, TRBV5-6, TRBV5-1 and TRBV20-1 among them.

The sequencing sample was made of blood. The receptors derive from a girl aged 2-10 years with multiple sclerosis.

This clonotype was counted a single time. The chain joins TRBV7-2 to TRBJ1-2, with TRBD1 as a possible D gene (6 bases). V lost 1 base to trimming and J lost 7 bases, with 10 bases between them. From germline, CDR1 is SGHTA and CDR2 FQGNSA. This CDR3 spans 13 amino acids. For the CDR3, the DNA is TGTACCAGCAGCTTAGACAGGGAAGGTGGCTACACCTTC. Its translation is CTSSLDREGGYTF.

This chain uses TRBV29-1 with TRBJ2-7; the D gene is possibly TRBD1 (5 bases). This CDR3 spans 11 amino acids. V was shortened by 4 bases and J by 3 bases, with 7 bases between the two germline ends. From germline, CDR1 is SQVTM and CDR2 ANQGSEA. The chain's CDR3 is CSVADSYEQYF. DNA for the CDR3: TGCAGCGTTGCAGACAGCTACGAGCAGTACTTC.

The CDR3 DNA is TGTGCCAGCAGCTCCGGGGGCGGGGGATACAATGAGCAGTTCTTC. Its protein product is CASSSGGGGYNEQFF. This rearrangement joins TRBV12-3 or TRBV12-4 to TRBJ2-1; TRBD2 might be the D (7 bases). The CDR3 is made up of 15 amino acids. The ends were cut back, 6 bases at V and 4 bases at J, with 16 bases in the middle.

This chain uses TRBV7-8 with TRBJ2-1; the match to TRBD1 covers 7 bases. The CDR3 totals 15 residues. CDR1 and CDR2 (germline): SGHVS, FQNEAQ. V gave up 4 bases and J gave up 8 bases; unmatched junction bases: 11. CDR3 coding DNA: TGTGCCAGCAGCTCCGACGGGACAGAGGTCGATGAGCAGTTCTTC. It is translated as CASSSDGTEVDEQFF.

This clonotype was found a few times. The CDR3 loop reads CASSYLTGGRDYGYTF. The CDR3 DNA is TGTGCCAGCAGCTATCTGACAGGGGGCAGGGACTATGGCTACACCTTC. V and J are TRBV7-9 and TRBJ1-2; 10 bases fit TRBD1. Germline V gene lookup returns CDR1 SEHNR and CDR2 FQNEAQ (reference sequence). The CDR3 is made up of 16 amino acids. V lost 4 bases to trimming and J lost 3 bases; unmatched junction nucleotides: 8.